The 30 T cell receptor beta chains below come from one sample, sequenced in a study of OX40 agonist ivuxolimab in advanced cancers. The method was immunoSEQ multiplex PCR; TCRdb's version includes in-frame clones alone and lacks a portion of them. Of about 80,000 clones in the sample, around 87% are singletons; the top ten hold over 0.25%. The input for sequencing was CD4+ or CD8+ T cells sorted from blood, taken in a trial of the OX40 agonist ivuxolimab. Source of these receptors: an adult with an advanced solid tumor such as melanoma, head and neck, liver or kidney cancer.

The chain has TRBV10-3 and TRBJ2-1; D ambiguous. V shed 4 bases and J shed 6 bases, with 16 bases lying between them. CDR1 is ENHRY and CDR2 is SYGVKD in the germline V gene. The CDR3 is 15 amino acids. Here the CDR3 DNA reads TGTGCCATCAGTGTTTCTGGCCCCCCAGGCAATGAGCAGTTCTTC. Its translation is CAISVSGPPGNEQFF.

The chain has TRBV7-6 and TRBJ2-1; D perhaps matches TRBD1 (5 bases). CDR1 and CDR2 from the germline V gene are SGHVS and FNYEAQ. The CDR3 is made up of 16 amino acids. V gave up 0 bases and J gave up 6 bases, with 15 bases separating them. The CDR3 coding sequence is TGTGCCAGCAGCTTAGCGACGAGCCAGGGCCGCAATGAGCAGTTCTTC. This encodes CASSLATSQGRNEQFF.

The rearrangement joins TRBV2 to TRBJ1-6, with D unclear. This CDR3 comprises 13 residues. Germline-derived CDR1 and CDR2 are SNHLY and FYNNEI. V was shortened by 8 bases and J by 10 bases, with 15 bases between the two germline ends. Written as DNA, the CDR3 is TGTGCCAGCTTAGGAGGGAGGCAATCACCCCTCCACTTT. Residues: CASLGGRQSPLHF.

The V gene is TRBV7-8, the J gene TRBJ1-1, with TRBD1 identical over 12 bases. CDR3 length equals 14 residues. Germline values: CDR1 SGHVS, CDR2 FQNEAQ. V lost 5 bases and J lost 11; bases outside the gene matches: 9. As DNA, the CDR3 is TGTGCCAGCAGCCCGGGACAGGGGGCAAGTCGGGCTTTCTTT. Translated: CASSPGQGASRAFF. Full variable domain (outside the CDR3, taken from reference TRBV7-8 and TRBJ1-1): GAGVSQSPRYKVAKRGQDVALRCDPISGHVSLFWYQQALGQGPEFLTYFQNEAQLDKSGLPSDRFFAERPEGSVSTLKIQRTQQEDSAVYLCASSPGQGASRAFFGQGTRLTVV.

The rearrangement uses TRBV7-9 and TRBJ2-7; a weak D match, TRBD2 (5 bases). CDR3 length: 15 residues. The germline CDR1 and CDR2 sequences are SEHNR and FQNEAQ (reference sequence). V dropped 2 bases and J dropped 6 bases, with 17 bases sitting between them. CDR3 protein: CASSLPDGRAGEQYF. CDR3 DNA: TGTGCCAGCAGCTTACCCGACGGGCGGGCGGGCGAGCAGTACTTC.

The chain is built from TRBV9 and TRBJ1-2; unclear D gene. Trimming pared 0 bases from V and 2 bases from J, leaving 8 bases between. The CDR3 is 14 residues long. Germline values: CDR1 SGDLS, CDR2 YYNGEE. The CDR3 protein is CASSVGVGNYGYTF. The CDR3 DNA follows: TGTGCCAGCAGCGTAGGGGTCGGGAACTATGGCTACACCTTC. Full variable domain (rest looked up from reference TRBV9 and TRBJ1-2): DSGVTQTPKHLITATGQRVTLRCSPRSGDLSVYWYQQSLDQGLQFLIQYYNGEERAKGNILERFSAQQFPDLHSELNLSSLELGDSALYFCASSVGVGNYGYTFGSGTRLTVV.

V and J are TRBV5-1 and TRBJ1-3; weak D call: TRBD1 (6 bases). There are 14 residues in the CDR3. V was clipped by 3 bases and J by 3 bases, with 10 bases between them. Germline loops: CDR1 SGHRS, CDR2 YFSETQ. CDR3 coding DNA: TGCGCCAGCAGCTCGACAGGCGGTGGAAACACCATATATTTT. Translating gives CASSSTGGGNTIYF.

V gene TRBV4-1 combines with J gene TRBJ2-7; tentatively, D is TRBD1 or TRBD2 (5 bases each). Trimming stripped 4 bases from V and 3 bases from J, with 10 bases between. Germline-derived CDR1 and CDR2 are MGHRA and YSYEKL. This CDR3 spans 13 amino acids. The chain's CDR3 is CASSRGDVYEQYF. The CDR3 coding sequence is TGCGCCAGCAGCCGAGGGGACGTCTACGAGCAGTACTTC.

The chain carries TRBV7-7 and TRBJ2-5; 7 bases align to TRBD2. CDR3 size: 14 residues. Germline V gene data show CDR1 as SSHAT and CDR2 as FNYEAQ (reference sequence). V lost 7 bases, J lost 3 bases, and 8 bases stayed unmatched. The CDR3 here is CASTPGRVKETQYF. Written as DNA, the CDR3 is TGTGCCAGCACCCCGGGGAGGGTTAAAGAGACCCAGTACTTC.

This clone was detected a few times. The J gene is TRBJ2-6, the V gene TRBV7-3, with 9 positions matching TRBD1. Germline trimming cut 1 base from V and 2 bases from J; bases unmatched to any gene: 6. Germline V CDR1 and CDR2: SGHTA, FQGTGA. The CDR3 has 18 residues. Here the CDR3 reads CASSLKGTGLAGANVLTF. CDR3 sequence (DNA): TGTGCCAGCAGCTTAAAGGGGACAGGGTTGGCTGGGGCCAACGTCCTGACTTTC.

Only one count was recorded for this clone. The chain combines TRBV5-5 with TRBJ2-2; TRBD2 matches at 7 bases. This CDR3 is 17 amino acids long. CDR1 SGHKS and CDR2 YYEKEE come from the germline V gene (reference sequence). With V trimmed by 4 bases and J by 2 bases, 11 bases remained unmatched. CDR3 protein: CASSITSGALNTGELFF. The DNA for the CDR3 is TGTGCCAGCAGCATTACCAGCGGGGCCCTAAACACCGGGGAGCTGTTTTTT.

The gene calls are TRBV27 and TRBJ2-1, with a tentative D call TRBD1 (5 bases). Germline V gene lookup returns CDR1 MNHEY and CDR2 SMNVEV (reference sequence). This CDR3 region has 14 residues. With 5 bases removed from V and 5 bases from J, the gap between germline ends came to 13 bases. For the CDR3, the DNA is TGTGCCAGCAGTCCCCGACAGAATAACAATGAGCAGTTCTTC. Protein product: CASSPRQNNNEQFF.

This chain joins TRBV5-1 and TRBJ2-7, with TRBD2 matching over 10 bases. Germline loops: CDR1 SGHRS, CDR2 YFSETQ. The CDR3 length is 13 residues. With 6 bases clipped from V and 3 bases from J, the junction kept 3 bases outside the gene matches. The DNA for the CDR3 is TGCGCCAGCACCCTAGCGGGGGTCTACGAGCAGTACTTC. Translated: CASTLAGVYEQYF.

Worth noting for this clone: The same CDR3 is also encoded by other DNA sequences in this sample. The CDR3 is CASSAYRVVTDEQYF. CDR3 nucleotide sequence: TGTGCCAGTAGTGCTTACAGGGTCGTTACGGACGAGCAGTACTTC. The rearrangement joins TRBV19 to TRBJ2-7, with D possibly TRBD1 on 6 matching bases. This CDR3 comprises 15 residues. V was cut by 5 bases and J by 5 bases, with 19 bases left in between. CDR1 is LNHDA and CDR2 is SQIVND in the germline V gene (reference sequence).

The V call is TRBV6-1, the J call TRBJ1-2; 8 bases fit TRBD1. CDR3 size: 14 residues. J gave up 6 bases and V 4 bases, and 7 bases lay outside the gene matches. Germline CDR1 is MNHNS and CDR2 is SASEGT. The CDR3: CASSVVETGDGYTF. The DNA of the CDR3 is TGTGCCAGCAGTGTAGTAGAGACAGGGGATGGCTACACCTTC.

The V call is TRBV7-2, the J call TRBJ2-7; 7 positions agree with TRBD1. J was trimmed by 3 bases and V by 5 bases; bases with no gene match: 10. Germline CDR1 and CDR2: SGHTA and FQGNSA. The CDR3 contains 15 residues. The CDR3 sequence is CASSIRQGSSYEQYF. CDR3 bases: TGTGCCAGCAGCATTAGACAGGGATCTAGCTACGAGCAGTACTTC.

The chain couples TRBV10-3 to TRBJ1-1; 7 bases agree with TRBD1. V was pared by 6 bases and J by 3 bases, with 7 bases of the junction left unmatched. The CDR3 is 14 residues long. Germline V gives CDR1 ENHRY, CDR2 SYGVKD. The CDR3 DNA follows: TGTGCCATCAGCCGACAGGGAGTGGACACTGAAGCTTTCTTT. This gives the protein CAISRQGVDTEAFF.

This clone was observed a single time. The chain links TRBV29-1 to TRBJ2-1; tentative D call: TRBD2 (5 bases). The CDR3 loop spans 11 amino acids. CDR1 SQVTM and CDR2 ANQGSEA come from the germline V gene. Trimming took 4 bases from V and 15 from J, leaving 16 bases between them. CDR3 residues: CSVAREWATFF. CDR3 sequence (DNA): TGCAGCGTTGCAAGGGAGTGGGCAACGTTCTTC.

The J gene is TRBJ1-1, the V gene TRBV5-4; no clear D gene. The CDR3 covers 15 residues. CDR1 SGHNT and CDR2 YYREEE come from the germline V gene (reference sequence). V lost 2 bases and J lost 1, with 12 bases in between. The DNA of the CDR3 is TGTGCCAGCAGCTTAATCAGAGGATCGAACACTGAAGCTTTCTTT. Protein sequence: CASSLIRGSNTEAFF.

The chain uses TRBV11-2 and TRBJ1-2; no clear D. Germline loops: CDR1 SGHAT, CDR2 FQNNGV. V shed 1 base and J shed 7 bases, with 10 bases lying between them. This CDR3 contains 13 residues. The CDR3 loop is CASSLVAVGGYTF. As DNA, the CDR3 is TGTGCCAGCAGCTTAGTAGCAGTGGGTGGCTACACCTTC.

The J gene is TRBJ1-2, the V gene TRBV28, with no clear D. Trimming removed 2 bases at V and 5 bases at J, with 6 bases between. This CDR3 has 12 residues. Germline-derived CDR1 and CDR2 are MDHEN and SYDVKM. CDR3 region: CASSLEPYGYTF. CDR3 nucleotide sequence: TGTGCCAGCAGTTTAGAACCATATGGCTACACCTTC.

The rearrangement uses TRBV5-5 and TRBJ2-1, with D perhaps TRBD2 (6 bases). This CDR3 is 15 amino acids long. The V gene lost 4 bases and the J gene lost 9 bases, with 20 bases spanning the gap. Germline-derived CDR1 and CDR2 are SGHKS and YYEKEE (reference sequence). CDR3 nucleotide sequence: TGTGCCAGCAGCCTCACTAGCACCCTACAAGGTGAGCAGTTCTTC. It encodes CASSLTSTLQGEQFF.

The J gene is TRBJ1-6, the V gene TRBV11-3; the D gene is possibly TRBD1 (5 bases). V was trimmed by 5 bases and J by 7 bases, leaving 15 bases between them. This CDR3 is 15 amino acids long. Germline V lookup: CDR1 SGHNT, CDR2 YENEEA. The CDR3, as DNA: TGTGCCAGCAGCGACGGGTTCGGGACCAATTCACCCCTCCACTTT. This sequence encodes CASSDGFGTNSPLHF.

V and J are TRBV21-1 and TRBJ1-1; the DNA was not compared with TRBD1, the D call given in the table. TRBV21-1 is a recognized pseudogene. There are 17 residues in the CDR3. The CDR3 nucleotides are TGTGCCAGCAGCAAAGCATCGGTTCGGGACAGCGTCACTGAAGCTTTCTTT. It encodes CASSKASVRDSVTEAFF.

The CDR3 here is CASSVANRGAEGTQYF. The CDR3 coding sequence is TGTGCCAGCAGCGTAGCGAATCGGGGGGCTGAGGGGACCCAGTACTTC. This chain uses TRBV9 with TRBJ2-5; maybe TRBD2 (7 bases). V was shortened by 0 bases and J by 7 bases, with 19 bases between the two germline ends. CDR1 is SGDLS and CDR2 is YYNGEE in the germline V gene. The length of the CDR3 is 16 residues.

The rearrangement links TRBV6-1 to TRBJ1-1, with 7 bases aligning to TRBD1. J was trimmed by 4 bases and V by 7 bases; bases with no gene match: 9. Germline CDR1 and CDR2: MNHNS and SASEGT. The length of the CDR3 is 14 residues. Here the CDR3 DNA reads TGTGCCAGCACCACGACAGGGATCGTCACTGAAGCTTTCTTT. Translation: CASTTTGIVTEAFF.

Of note for this clone: Other DNA sequences in the same sample also yield this CDR3. This sequence joins TRBV5-1 and TRBJ2-1, with 13 bases that match TRBD2. CDR1 and CDR2 from the germline V gene are SGHRS and YFSETQ. J was trimmed by 9 bases and V by 2 bases; bases with no gene match: 5. CDR3 length: 15 residues. The CDR3 spells CASSLLAGGPGEQFF. CDR3 in DNA: TGCGCCAGCAGCTTACTAGCGGGAGGGCCAGGTGAGCAGTTCTTC.

The table lists this clone with a few counts. The chain recombines TRBV28 with TRBJ2-4; 8 nucleotides align to TRBD1. Unmatched junction bases numbered 14, after V lost 5 bases and J lost 8 bases. CDR1 and CDR2 from the germline V gene are MDHEN and SYDVKM. The CDR3 extends over 16 amino acids. CDR3 sequence reads: CASSTPAQGARDIQYF. For the CDR3, the DNA is TGTGCCAGCAGTACACCCGCTCAGGGGGCAAGAGACATTCAGTACTTC.

The V gene is TRBV28, the J gene TRBJ2-1, with 9 bases aligning to TRBD2. Trimming at V came to 4 bases and at J to 10 bases, leaving 11 bases not matched to a gene. Germline V lookup: CDR1 MDHEN, CDR2 SYDVKM. The CDR3 runs to 15 residues. The CDR3 DNA reads TGTGCCAGCAGTTACCCAAGCGGGGGGTACGGGGAGCAGTTCTTC. It translates to CASSYPSGGYGEQFF.

V gene TRBV6-6 combines with J gene TRBJ1-5; a weak D match, TRBD1 (5 bases). V was shortened by 7 bases and J by 7 bases, with 14 bases between the two germline ends. The CDR3 is made up of 13 amino acids. Germline V lookup: CDR1 MNHNY, CDR2 SVGAGI (reference sequence). CDR3 protein: CASKGGVRQPQHF. The CDR3 DNA reads as TGTGCCAGCAAGGGAGGGGTCAGGCAGCCCCAGCATTTT.